Listed here is a single T cell receptor (beta chain). The antigen remains unidentified. J lost 3 bases, V lost 5 bases, and 5 bases had no gene match. CDR1 is LNHDA and CDR2 is SQIVND in the germline V gene (reference sequence). The CDR3 totals 14 residues. This sample was included in a study of cytomegalovirus exposure and HLA in healthy donors. Study conclusions and caveats: CMV serostatus alone was available as immune exposure information.

60 Vbeta and 13 Jbeta primers were used in PCR. Here immunoSEQ multiplex PCR was the method, and the copy in TCRdb shows in-frame clones only, minus some. The sample contains about 140,000 clones, 75% to 90% of which appear only once. Sequencing used PBMCs. The sequence was collected from a female donor in good health and CMV-seronegative. The chain uses TRBV19 and TRBJ1-1; TRBD1 matches 8 bases. The CDR3 sequence is CASSRTGRDTEAFF. The CDR3 DNA follows: TGTGCCAGTAGTCGGACAGGGAGGGACACTGAAGCTTTCTTT.